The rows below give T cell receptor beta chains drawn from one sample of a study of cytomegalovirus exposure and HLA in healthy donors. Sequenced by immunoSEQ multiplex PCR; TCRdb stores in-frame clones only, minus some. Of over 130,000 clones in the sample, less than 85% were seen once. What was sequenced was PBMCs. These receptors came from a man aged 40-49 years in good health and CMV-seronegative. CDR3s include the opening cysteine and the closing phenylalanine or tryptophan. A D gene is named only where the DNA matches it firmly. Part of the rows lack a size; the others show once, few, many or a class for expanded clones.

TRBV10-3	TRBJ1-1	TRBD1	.	CAISDRDRGEAFF	TGTGCCATCAGTGATCGGGACAGGGGAGAAGCTTTCTTT
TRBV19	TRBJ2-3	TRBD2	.	CASSAPGLAADTQYF	TGTGCCAGTAGTGCCCCGGGACTAGCGGCAGATACGCAGTATTTT
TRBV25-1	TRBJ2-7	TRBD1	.	CASSEWGTGNYEQYF	TGTGCCAGCAGTGAATGGGGGACAGGGAACTACGAGCAGTACTTC
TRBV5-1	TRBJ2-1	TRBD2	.	CASSLAASGHNEQFF	TGCGCCAGCAGCTTGGCGGCTAGCGGACACAATGAGCAGTTCTTC
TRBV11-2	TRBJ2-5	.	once	CASSLGAGFQETQYF	TGTGCCAGCAGCTTAGGGGCAGGCTTTCAAGAGACCCAGTACTTC
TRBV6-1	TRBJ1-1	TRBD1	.	CASRETGVGEAFF	TGTGCCAGCAGGGAGACAGGGGTCGGTGAAGCTTTCTTT
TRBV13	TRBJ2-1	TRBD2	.	CASSTGTSGNEQFF	TGTGCCAGCAGCACCGGGACTAGCGGGAATGAGCAGTTCTTC
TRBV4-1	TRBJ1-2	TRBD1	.	CASNRGQGSYTF	TGCGCCAGCAACCGGGGACAGGGTAGCTACACCTTC
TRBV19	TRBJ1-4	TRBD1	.	CASSEDRGDEKLFF	TGTGCCAGTAGTGAGGACAGGGGAGATGAAAAACTGTTTTTT
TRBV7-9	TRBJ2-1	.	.	CALGASGAYNEQFF	TGTGCCCTGGGGGCTAGCGGAGCCTACAATGAGCAGTTCTTC
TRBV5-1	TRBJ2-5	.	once	CASSLNTQETQYF	TGCGCCAGCAGCTTGAATACACAAGAGACCCAGTACTTC
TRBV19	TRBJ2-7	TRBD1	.	CASSPQDRGGYEQYF	TGTGCCAGTAGTCCCCAAGACAGGGGTGGCTACGAGCAGTACTTC
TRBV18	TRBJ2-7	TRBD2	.	CASSPGRGRSSYEQYF	TGTGCCAGCTCACCGGGGAGGGGCCGGAGCTCCTACGAGCAGTACTTC
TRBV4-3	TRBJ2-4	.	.	CASSQERAGLLDIQYF	TGCGCCAGCAGCCAAGAAAGGGCAGGGCTTCTAGACATTCAGTACTTC
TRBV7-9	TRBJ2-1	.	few	CASTQPPPGGNEQFF	TGTGCCAGCACACAACCCCCTCCGGGTGGCAATGAGCAGTTCTTC